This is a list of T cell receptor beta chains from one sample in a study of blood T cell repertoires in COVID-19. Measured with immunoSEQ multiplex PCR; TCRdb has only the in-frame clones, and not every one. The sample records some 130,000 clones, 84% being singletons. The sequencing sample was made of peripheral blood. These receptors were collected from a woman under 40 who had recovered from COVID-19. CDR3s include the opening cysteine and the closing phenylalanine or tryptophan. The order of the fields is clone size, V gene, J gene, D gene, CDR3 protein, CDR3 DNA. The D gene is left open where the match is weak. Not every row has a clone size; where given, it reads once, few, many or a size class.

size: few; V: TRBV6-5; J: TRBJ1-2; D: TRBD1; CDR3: CATRQGRAGGYGYTF; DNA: TGTGCCACGAGACAGGGTCGCGCGGGAGGGTATGGCTACACCTTC
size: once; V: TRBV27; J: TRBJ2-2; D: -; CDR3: CASSLWAGALNTGELFF; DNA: TGTGCCAGCAGTTTATGGGCAGGGGCCTTGAACACCGGGGAGCTGTTTTTT
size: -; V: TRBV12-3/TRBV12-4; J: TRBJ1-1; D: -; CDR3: CASSFGENTEAFF; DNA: TGTGCCAGCAGTTTCGGGGAGAACACTGAAGCTTTCTTT
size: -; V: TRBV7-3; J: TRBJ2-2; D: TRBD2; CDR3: CASSLAGGSGELFF; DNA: TGTGCCAGCAGCCTAGCGGGAGGGTCCGGGGAGCTGTTTTTT
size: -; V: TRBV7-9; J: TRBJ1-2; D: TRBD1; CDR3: CASSSGQGLPSGYTF; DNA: TGTGCCAGCAGCTCGGGACAGGGGCTCCCTTCGGGCTACACCTTC
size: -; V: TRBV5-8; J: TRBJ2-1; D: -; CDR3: CASSLFGGNNEQFF; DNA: TGTGCCAGCAGCTTGTTCGGCGGTAACAATGAGCAGTTCTTC
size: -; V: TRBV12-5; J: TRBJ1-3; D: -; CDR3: CASGLALDSRLSGNTIYF; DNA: TGTGCTAGTGGTTTGGCCCTGGACTCAAGACTCTCTGGAAACACCATATATTTT
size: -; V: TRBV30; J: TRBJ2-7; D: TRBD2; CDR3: CAWSVLRTSGGSSRDEQYF; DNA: TGTGCCTGGAGTGTACTAAGGACTAGCGGGGGTTCATCGAGGGACGAGCAGTACTTC
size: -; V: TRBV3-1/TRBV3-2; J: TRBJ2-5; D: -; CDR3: CASSQGAGTQYF; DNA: TGTGCCAGCAGCCAAGGAGCTGGGACCCAGTACTTC
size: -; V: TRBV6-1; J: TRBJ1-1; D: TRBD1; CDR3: CASSDNRGTEAFF; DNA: TGTGCCAGCAGTGATAACAGGGGAACTGAAGCTTTCTTT
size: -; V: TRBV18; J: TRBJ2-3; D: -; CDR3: CASSPPSDAWARDLSTDTQYF; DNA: TGTGCCAGCTCACCACCGTCCGATGCCTGGGCCCGGGATCTCAGCACAGATACGCAGTATTTT
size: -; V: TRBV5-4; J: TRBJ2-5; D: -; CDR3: CASSHGETLTQYF; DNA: TGTGCCAGCAGCCACGGGGAGACCCTGACCCAGTACTTC
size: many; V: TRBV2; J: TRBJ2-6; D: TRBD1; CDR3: CASTSDRDRSGANVLTF; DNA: TGTGCCAGCACCTCGGACAGGGATCGCTCTGGGGCCAACGTCCTGACTTTC
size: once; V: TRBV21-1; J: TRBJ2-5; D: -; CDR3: CASSRTGMWETQYF; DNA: TGTGCCAGCAGCCGGACAGGGATGTGGGAGACCCAGTACTTC
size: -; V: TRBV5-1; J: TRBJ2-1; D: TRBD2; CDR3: CASSSGTSPNEQFF; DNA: TGCGCCAGCAGCTCCGGGACTAGCCCCAATGAGCAGTTCTTC
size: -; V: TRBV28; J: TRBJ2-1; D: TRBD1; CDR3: CASSVTGTATYNEQFF; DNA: TGTGCCAGCAGTGTAACCGGGACAGCGACCTACAATGAGCAGTTCTTC
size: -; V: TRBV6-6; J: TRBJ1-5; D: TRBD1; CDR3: CASIDRQGKNGQPQHF; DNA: TGTGCCAGCATCGACCGACAGGGGAAGAACGGGCAGCCCCAGCATTTT
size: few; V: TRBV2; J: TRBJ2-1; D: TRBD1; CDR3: CASRTDRVGRNEQFF; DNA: TGTGCCAGCAGGACGGACAGGGTAGGGAGGAATGAGCAGTTCTTC
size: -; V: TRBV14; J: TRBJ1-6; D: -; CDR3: CASSQEYRSPLHF; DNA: TGTGCCAGCAGCCAAGAATACCGGTCACCCCTCCACTTT
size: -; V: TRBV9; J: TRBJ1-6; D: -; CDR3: CASSPEQPYNSPLHF; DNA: TGTGCCAGCAGCCCAGAACAGCCCTATAATTCACCCCTCCACTTT
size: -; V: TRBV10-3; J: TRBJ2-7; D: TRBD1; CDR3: CAISGGTASYEQYF; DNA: TGTGCCATCAGTGGGGGGACAGCTTCCTACGAGCAGTACTTC
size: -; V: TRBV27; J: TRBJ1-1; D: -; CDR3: CASSLFTGMNTEAFF; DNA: TGTGCCAGCAGTTTATTCACAGGGATGAACACTGAAGCTTTCTTT
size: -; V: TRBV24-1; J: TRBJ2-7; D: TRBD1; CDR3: CATSEARGQEQYF; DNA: TGTGCCACCAGTGAAGCCAGGGGGCAAGAGCAGTACTTC
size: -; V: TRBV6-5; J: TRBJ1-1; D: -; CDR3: CASSSGDTEAFF; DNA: TGTGCCAGCAGTAGCGGGGACACTGAAGCTTTCTTT
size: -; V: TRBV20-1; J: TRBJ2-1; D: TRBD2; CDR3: CSASLGYGGRAREQFF; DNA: TGCAGTGCTAGTTTGGGGTACGGCGGGAGGGCCAGGGAGCAGTTCTTC
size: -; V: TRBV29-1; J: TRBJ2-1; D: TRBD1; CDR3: CSVRIPGQRYNEQFF; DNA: TGCAGCGTTCGCATTCCGGGACAGAGATACAATGAGCAGTTCTTC
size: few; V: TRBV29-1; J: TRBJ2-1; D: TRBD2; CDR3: CSVSSGGYNEQFF; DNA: TGCAGCGTTTCCAGCGGGGGGTACAATGAGCAGTTCTTC
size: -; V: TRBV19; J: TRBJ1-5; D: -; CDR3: CASSMIVDQPQHF; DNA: TGTGCCAGTAGTATGATTGTAGATCAGCCCCAGCATTTT
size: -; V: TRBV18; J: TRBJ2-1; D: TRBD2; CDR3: CASAQLAINYNEQFF; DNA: TGTGCCAGCGCCCAACTAGCGATTAACTACAATGAGCAGTTCTTC
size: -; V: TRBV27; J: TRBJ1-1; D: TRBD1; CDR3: CASSQSGGGPEAFF; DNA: TGTGCCAGCAGCCAATCAGGGGGAGGCCCTGAAGCTTTCTTT
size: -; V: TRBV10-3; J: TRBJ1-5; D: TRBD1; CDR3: CAISRDRGDNQPQHF; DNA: TGTGCCATCAGTCGAGACAGGGGTGACAATCAGCCCCAGCATTTT
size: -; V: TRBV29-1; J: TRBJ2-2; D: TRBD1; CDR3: CSGDRRDTGELFF; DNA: TGCAGCGGGGACAGGCGAGACACCGGGGAGCTGTTTTTT
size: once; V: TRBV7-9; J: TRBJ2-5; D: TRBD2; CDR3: CASSPSGGTEETQYF; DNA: TGTGCCAGCAGCCCTAGCGGGGGCACCGAAGAGACCCAGTACTTC
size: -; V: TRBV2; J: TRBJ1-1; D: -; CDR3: CASKNYGGNTEAFF; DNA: TGTGCCAGCAAAAACTACGGCGGGAACACTGAAGCTTTCTTT
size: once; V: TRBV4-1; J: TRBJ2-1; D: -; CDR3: CASSHGRVLRGEQFF; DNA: TGCGCCAGCAGCCACGGACGGGTCCTCCGAGGGGAGCAGTTCTTC
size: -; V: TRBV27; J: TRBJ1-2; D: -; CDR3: CASSSAGAVSSF; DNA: TGTGCCAGCAGTTCGGCAGGAGCGGTTTCGTCCTTC
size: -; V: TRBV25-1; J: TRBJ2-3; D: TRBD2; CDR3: CASSLAGKEDTQYF; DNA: TGTGCCAGCAGTCTAGCGGGGAAGGAGGATACGCAGTATTTT